Reported below is one TCR beta chain. Antigen unknown. For each subset, genomic DNA was distributed in equal portions over several immunoSEQ plates. Profiling relied on immunoSEQ multiplex PCR, and the TCRdb table lists in-frame clones only, not all of them. The profile covers around 2.3 million clones, with approximately 96% appearing a single time and roughly 0.13% taken by the ten largest. This CDR3 is 16 amino acids long. The J segment lost 4 bases and the V segment lost 6 bases, leaving 7 bases of the junction unmatched. The germline gives CDR1 MNHEY, CDR2 SMNVEV (reference sequence). The sample is drawn from a study of shared clonotypes between healthy human individuals. Findings of the study overall: Generation of non-shared clonotypes was less probable than generation of clonotypes shared by all four donors.

Sequencing was performed on naive CD4+ T cells sorted from blood. Specified subset: CD45RA+ positively selected. The chain has TRBV27 and TRBJ1-4; 11 nucleotides agree with TRBD1. This TCR was sampled from a man aged 18 to 35 in good health. The CDR3 DNA sequence: TGTGCCAGCAGGCGGACAGGGGGCTTCGGTAATGAAAAACTGTTTTTT. It encodes CASRRTGGFGNEKLFF.